A selection of T cell receptor beta chains follows, all from one sample in a study of CD8 T cells in Susac syndrome. TCRdb recomputed calls from the immunoSEQ multiplex PCR reads with MiXCR, one row per CDR3 protein. The sample consists of roughly 130,000 distinct CDR3 sequences, 94% of them appearing once. Source material: CD4+ T cells from PBMCs. These receptors all stem from a human donor with multiple sclerosis. CDR3s include the opening cysteine and the closing phenylalanine or tryptophan. D genes are given only for firm matches. The size entry is marked missing in some rows and otherwise reads once, few, many or a size class.

DNA	CDR3	V	D	J	size
TGTGCCAGCATGCCGGGGGCTGGAAACACCATATATTTT	CASMPGAGNTIYF	TRBV27	.	TRBJ1-3	.
TGTGCCAGCAGTTACTCGATAGGCGGAACACAAGAGACCCAGTACTTC	CASSYSIGGTQETQYF	TRBV6-5	.	TRBJ2-5	.
TGTGCCAGCAGTAGGGACGGAGCCTACGAGCAGTACTTC	CASSRDGAYEQYF	TRBV6-5	.	TRBJ2-7	.
TGTGCCAGCAGCTCCTGGGGGAGGGGTAACACTGAAGCTTTCTTT	CASSSWGRGNTEAFF	TRBV5-6	.	TRBJ1-1	.
TGTGCCAGCAGACCAAATGGGGGTACTGAAGCTTTCTTT	CASRPNGGTEAFF	TRBV7-6	.	TRBJ1-1	.
TGTGCCAGCAGCTTAGTACAGGGTGGGAAAGAGACCCAGTACTTC	CASSLVQGGKETQYF	TRBV11-2	.	TRBJ2-5	.
TGTGCCAGCAGGCAGGGAGAGACCCAGTACTTC	CASRQGETQYF	TRBV2	.	TRBJ2-5	.
TGTGCCAGCAGCCCCAGAGTGACTAGCGGGAGGACCCCCCATGAGCAGTTCTTC	CASSPRVTSGRTPHEQFF	TRBV7-2	TRBD2	TRBJ2-1	.
TGCGCCAGCAGCCCCGGGGGCCGACAGCAGTACTTC	CASSPGGRQQYF	TRBV4-1	.	TRBJ2-7	.
TGCGCCAGCAGCTTAGGAACTAGCGGGAGTAGGTACGAGCAGTACTTC	CASSLGTSGSRYEQYF	TRBV5-1	TRBD2	TRBJ2-7	.
TGTGCCAGCTCAGCCGCGGGACGGTCCTACAATGAGCAGTTCTTC	CASSAAGRSYNEQFF	TRBV12-3/TRBV12-4	.	TRBJ2-1	.
TGTGCCAGCAGCCACCGGGACAGTGTTACAGTAGGCACCTTC	CASSHRDSVTVGTF	TRBV3-1	TRBD1	TRBJ1-2	.
TGCAGTGCCCCCATTCCTGGGACTAATCAAGAGACCCAGTACTTC	CSAPIPGTNQETQYF	TRBV20-1	TRBD2	TRBJ2-5	.
TGCGCCAGCAGCCCGGGGACTAGCAGGGAGACCCAGTACTTC	CASSPGTSRETQYF	TRBV5-1	TRBD2	TRBJ2-5	.
TGCGCCAGCAGCGAAAATGCCGGGACAGAAGAGACCCAGTACTTC	CASSENAGTEETQYF	TRBV5-1	TRBD1	TRBJ2-5	.
TGTGCCATTGGACCAGGGGGGGACACTGAAGCTTTCTTT	CAIGPGGDTEAFF	TRBV10-3	TRBD1	TRBJ1-1	.
TGCAGCCCTAGTTTGTCAGGGAACACTGAAGCTTTCTTT	CSPSLSGNTEAFF	TRBV29-1	.	TRBJ1-1	once
TGTGCCAGCAGCCGTGAGACAGGGGGCGACCCTGGGGCCAACGTCCTGACTTTC	CASSRETGGDPGANVLTF	TRBV5-4	TRBD1	TRBJ2-6	.
TGCAGCGTTGGGCCCTCTTTAGGGCCAGCTGGCTACACCTTC	CSVGPSLGPAGYTF	TRBV29-1	.	TRBJ1-2	.
TGTGCCAGCAGCTTAGGAGCCTATAATTCACCCCTCCACTTT	CASSLGAYNSPLHF	TRBV7-2	.	TRBJ1-6	.
TGTGCCAGCAGCTTGAGCCAAGAGATCTCTGGAAACACCATATATTTT	CASSLSQEISGNTIYF	TRBV7-9	.	TRBJ1-3	once
TGTGCCTGGGGACAGGGGCTACCCTACGAGCAGTACTTC	CAWGQGLPYEQYF	TRBV30	TRBD1	TRBJ2-7	.
TGTGCCAGCAGCCCGTCGGCCGGGGCGGAGACCCAGTACTTC	CASSPSAGAETQYF	TRBV14	.	TRBJ2-5	.
TGTGCCACCTCCACCCCAGGAAACACCATATATTTT	CATSTPGNTIYF	TRBV6-6	.	TRBJ1-3	.
TGCGCCAGCAGCCTAGACCCCATATTGGACACCATATATTTT	CASSLDPILDTIYF	TRBV4-1	.	TRBJ1-3	.
TGTGCCAGCAGCCGTGTAGGAACGGGGGCTCACTCTGCTAACTATGGCTACACCTTC	CASSRVGTGAHSANYGYTF	TRBV6-1	.	TRBJ1-2	.
TGTGCCTGGAAGAGCTTTGGCTACACCTTC	CAWKSFGYTF	TRBV30	.	TRBJ1-2	once
TGTGCCAGCAGTTTAATGCAGGGATTGAATCAGCCCCAGCATTTT	CASSLMQGLNQPQHF	TRBV12-3/TRBV12-4	.	TRBJ1-5	.
TGTGCCAGCAGCGTAGTTGATGACAATGAGCAGTTCTTC	CASSVVDDNEQFF	TRBV9	.	TRBJ2-1	.
TGTGCCTGTCCAACCCCCCGCCCGACTCTGACCTATGGCTACACCTTC	CACPTPRPTLTYGYTF	TRBV30	.	TRBJ1-2	once
TGTGCCAGCAAGGAGGCGGGACGCTACGAGCAGTACTTC	CASKEAGRYEQYF	TRBV2	.	TRBJ2-7	.
TGTGCCAGCAGCTTAGCGCCCAGCGGACGAACCTCCTACGAGCAGTACTTC	CASSLAPSGRTSYEQYF	TRBV7-8	.	TRBJ2-7	few
TGTGCCATCAGTGAGGCCAGGGCCTATGGCTACACCTTC	CAISEARAYGYTF	TRBV10-3	.	TRBJ1-2	.
TGCGCCAGCAAGCCGGGGCAGTTCAATTCACCCCTCCACTTT	CASKPGQFNSPLHF	TRBV27	.	TRBJ1-6	.
TGTGCCAGCAGTGAAGGGGGTTCAAGCGGCCAGCCCCAGCATTTT	CASSEGGSSGQPQHF	TRBV2	.	TRBJ1-5	.
TGCGCCAGCAGCTCGAGGAGATCAAATTACCCTTCCTACGAGCAGTACTTC	CASSSRRSNYPSYEQYF	TRBV5-1	.	TRBJ2-7	.
TGTGCCAGCAGCCATCGGGCCTCCGGACGGATTAATGAAAAACTGTTTTTT	CASSHRASGRINEKLFF	TRBV3-1	.	TRBJ1-4	.
TGCAGCGGGGCCTCAGCCTCTCCCCCTGATGGCTACACCTTC	CSGASASPPDGYTF	TRBV29-1	.	TRBJ1-2	.
TGTGCCAGCCGGGACAGTCCCTACGAGCAGTACTTC	CASRDSPYEQYF	TRBV19	TRBD1	TRBJ2-7	.
TGTGCCAGCAGTTACACAGACAGGGGCTATGGCTACACCTTC	CASSYTDRGYGYTF	TRBV6-5	TRBD1	TRBJ1-2	.
TGTGCCACTACTTCCCGGACTAGCGGGAGTAGCTCCTACAATGAGCAGTTCTTC	CATTSRTSGSSSYNEQFF	TRBV5-4	TRBD2	TRBJ2-1	.